The 2 T cell receptor beta chains in this list originate from one sample, sequenced in a study of CD8 T cells in ankylosing spondylitis. Via MiXCR, TCRdb re-called the 5' RACE reads, giving one row per CDR3 protein. The table includes approximately 100,000 distinct CDR3 sequences, roughly 8.3% detected once. Sequenced material: blood, either unsorted or a sorted T cell fraction (not recorded which). Receptor source: a male donor with ankylosing spondylitis or in good health (not recorded which).

This clonotype has at least ten counts. This rearrangement joins TRBV5-6 to TRBJ2-4; D gene unclear. The CDR3 runs 14 residues. V gave up 1 base and J gave up 0 bases, with 5 bases separating them. CDR1 is SGHDT, CDR2 YYEEEE, per germline. The CDR3 bases are TGTGCCAGCAGCTTGAAAGGAGCCAAAAACATTCAGTACTTC. Protein product: CASSLKGAKNIQYF.

This clonotype was recorded many times. This chain joins TRBV12-3 or TRBV12-4 and TRBJ1-1; D is uncertain. The V end was cut by 8 bases, the J end by 8 bases, with 15 bases between. The CDR3 has 12 amino acids. The CDR3 here is CASANFRTEAFF. In nucleotides, the CDR3 is TGTGCCAGCGCAAATTTCCGGACCGAAGCTTTCTTT.